This T cell receptor (beta chain) is drawn from a study of early T cells in non-severe SARS-CoV-2 infection. Study summary: Alpha and beta chains were unpaired, from unsorted whole-blood bulk RNA. Findings and caveats of the study: Matching with VDJdb favored anti-spike CD8 responses (missing private and CD4 specificities).

Molecules of cDNA were individually given unique molecular identifiers that were attached to them. A single record per CDR3 protein comes from TCRdb applying MiXCR to the 5' RACE reads. The repertoire holds 55,000 to 80,000 distinct CDR3 sequences, with over 9.5% as singletons. The CDR3 runs to 15 residues. The germline CDR1 and CDR2 sequences are KGHDR and SFDVKD. V was clipped by 2 bases and J by 2 bases, with 11 bases between them. There are a few counts of this clonotype. The antigen is unknown. The V gene is TRBV24-1, the J gene TRBJ2-5; D possibly corresponds to TRBD2 (6 bases). The sample was whole blood. The receptor's source is an adult who was a healthcare worker with PCR-confirmed SARS-CoV-2 infection or an uninfected control (not recorded which). The DNA for the CDR3 is TGTGCCACCAGTGATTCGCGGGACTTTCAAGAGACCCAGTACTTC. This sequence encodes CATSDSRDFQETQYF.